One and the same sample provided the 11 T cell receptor beta chains below, sequenced in a study of blood T cell repertoires in COVID-19. Assay used: immunoSEQ multiplex PCR; TCRdb lists only in-frame clones, some missing. This table holds under 350,000 clones, around nine tenths found once. The specimen was peripheral blood. These receptors came from a man between 65 and 85 years old with acute or convalescent COVID-19.

This chain joins TRBV7-2 and TRBJ2-2; 12 bases map to TRBD2. With V trimmed by 0 bases and J by 0 bases, 5 bases remained unmatched. The germline V gene encodes CDR1 SGHTA and CDR2 FQGNSA. The CDR3 consists of 19 residues. CDR3 in amino acids: CASSLAAASGRANTGELFF. The CDR3 DNA sequence: TGTGCCAGCAGCTTAGCGGCGGCTAGCGGGAGGGCGAACACCGGGGAGCTGTTTTTT.

The rearrangement joins TRBV2 to TRBJ1-6; D is undetermined. V was clipped by 7 bases and J by 8 bases, with 12 bases between them. CDR1 and CDR2 (germline): SNHLY, FYNNEI. This CDR3 spans 13 amino acids. CDR3 amino acids: CASKERGYSPLHF. CDR3 nucleotide sequence: TGTGCCAGCAAGGAGCGGGGATATTCACCCCTCCACTTT.

V is TRBV19 and J is TRBJ1-5, with a possible D match to TRBD1 (5 bases). CDR1 and CDR2 from the germline V gene are LNHDA and SQIVND (reference sequence). The CDR3 is made up of 17 amino acids. The V end lost 3 bases, the J end lost 3 bases, and 18 bases lay between the germline ends. The CDR3 spells CASSINRPVGDNQPQHF. The CDR3, as DNA: TGTGCCAGTAGTATCAACAGGCCCGTCGGTGACAATCAGCCCCAGCATTTT.

The chain carries TRBV30 and TRBJ2-3; TRBD2 agrees at 12 bases. After removal of 5 bases from V and 5 bases from J, the junction contained 11 bases not matched to a gene. CDR3 length: 16 amino acids. CDR1 and CDR2 from the germline V gene are GTSNPN and SVGIG (reference sequence). The CDR3 protein is CAWLPLAGGRVDTQYF. The CDR3 coding sequence is TGTGCCTGGCTCCCACTAGCGGGGGGCCGAGTAGATACGCAGTATTTT.

This clone appeared once. The CDR3 DNA sequence: TGCGCCAGCAGCTTGGGTAGCGGGGGGCGCACAGATACGCAGTATTTT. Amino acid sequence: CASSLGSGGRTDTQYF. The rearrangement joins TRBV5-1 to TRBJ2-3, with TRBD2 identical over 10 bases. CDR1 SGHRS and CDR2 YFSETQ come from the germline V gene. The CDR3 is 16 residues long. Germline trimming cut 0 bases from V and 1 base from J; bases unmatched to any gene: 2.

This sequence joins TRBV19 and TRBJ2-7; D might be TRBD1 (6 bases). This CDR3 is built from 14 residues. The V and J ends lost 8 bases and 2 bases respectively, with 16 bases between them. Germline values: CDR1 LNHDA, CDR2 SQIVND (reference sequence). CDR3 nucleotide sequence: TGTGCCAGTGGACCGATGACAGGAACCTACGAGCAGTACTTC. Translated, it gives CASGPMTGTYEQYF. Looking up the rest from reference TRBV19 and TRBJ2-7 gives the full variable domain: DGGITQSPKYLFRKEGQNVTLSCEQNLNHDAMYWYRQDPGQGLRLIYYSQIVNDFQKGDIAEGYSVSREKKESFPLTVTSAQKNPTAFYLCASGPMTGTYEQYFGPGTRLTVT.

The chain couples TRBV11-2 to TRBJ1-3; D is unresolved. V gave up 7 bases and J gave up 4 bases, with 11 bases separating them. CDR1 is SGHAT and CDR2 is FQNNGV in the germline V gene. The CDR3 runs to 13 residues. The CDR3 nucleotides read TGTGCCAGCACCGAGTCGGGGGGAAACACCATATATTTT. Amino acids: CASTESGGNTIYF.

The chain is built from TRBV19 and TRBJ2-2; 11 bases agree with TRBD2. Germline-derived CDR1 and CDR2 are LNHDA and SQIVND (reference sequence). The CDR3 has 16 residues. The V and J ends lost 5 bases and 5 bases, in that order; junction bases with no gene match: 7. The CDR3 coding sequence is TGTGCCAGTAGTCTAAGACTAGCGGGAAGGACCGGGGAGCTGTTTTTT. Amino acids: CASSLRLAGRTGELFF.

The chain is built from TRBV5-4 and TRBJ2-1, with 8 bases matching TRBD1. V was clipped by 6 bases and J by 5 bases; unmatched bases: 7. Germline V CDR1 and CDR2: SGHNT, YYREEE (reference sequence). The CDR3 loop spans 14 amino acids. CDR3 sequence reads: CASTLRDRNNEQFF. The CDR3 region has the DNA TGTGCCAGCACCCTGAGGGACAGGAACAATGAGCAGTTCTTC.

This clone was seen once. The genes are TRBV7-9 and TRBJ2-5; 8 bases match TRBD2. Germline V lookup: CDR1 SEHNR, CDR2 FQNEAQ (reference sequence). With V trimmed by 0 bases and J by 4 bases, 4 bases remained unmatched. The CDR3 has 15 amino acids. The CDR3 coding sequence is TGTGCCAGCAGCTTAGCTAGCGGGGAGGGAGAGACCCAGTACTTC. Protein: CASSLASGEGETQYF.

The chain is built from TRBV30 and TRBJ2-7, with a possible D match to TRBD1 (6 bases). Deletions cut 6 bases from V and 2 bases from J, with 14 bases between. Germline loops: CDR1 GTSNPN, CDR2 SVGIG (reference sequence). This CDR3 contains 13 residues. CDR3 nucleotides: TGTGCCTGCCCGGACAGTTCGACCTACGAGCAGTACTTC. It specifies CACPDSSTYEQYF.